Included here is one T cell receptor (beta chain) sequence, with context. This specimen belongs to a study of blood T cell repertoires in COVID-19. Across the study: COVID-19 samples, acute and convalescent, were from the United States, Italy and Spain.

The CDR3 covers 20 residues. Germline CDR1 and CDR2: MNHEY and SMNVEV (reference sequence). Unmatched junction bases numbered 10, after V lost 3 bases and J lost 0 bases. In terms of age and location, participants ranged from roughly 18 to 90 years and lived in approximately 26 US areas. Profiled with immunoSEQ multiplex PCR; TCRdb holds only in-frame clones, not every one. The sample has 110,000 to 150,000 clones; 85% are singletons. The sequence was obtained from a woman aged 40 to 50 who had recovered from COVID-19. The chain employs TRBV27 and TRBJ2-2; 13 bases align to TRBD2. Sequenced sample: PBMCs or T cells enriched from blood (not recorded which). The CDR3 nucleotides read TGTGCCAGCAGTTTCTATGGACTAGCGGGAGATGTCGCGAACACCGGGGAGCTGTTTTTT. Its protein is CASSFYGLAGDVANTGELFF.